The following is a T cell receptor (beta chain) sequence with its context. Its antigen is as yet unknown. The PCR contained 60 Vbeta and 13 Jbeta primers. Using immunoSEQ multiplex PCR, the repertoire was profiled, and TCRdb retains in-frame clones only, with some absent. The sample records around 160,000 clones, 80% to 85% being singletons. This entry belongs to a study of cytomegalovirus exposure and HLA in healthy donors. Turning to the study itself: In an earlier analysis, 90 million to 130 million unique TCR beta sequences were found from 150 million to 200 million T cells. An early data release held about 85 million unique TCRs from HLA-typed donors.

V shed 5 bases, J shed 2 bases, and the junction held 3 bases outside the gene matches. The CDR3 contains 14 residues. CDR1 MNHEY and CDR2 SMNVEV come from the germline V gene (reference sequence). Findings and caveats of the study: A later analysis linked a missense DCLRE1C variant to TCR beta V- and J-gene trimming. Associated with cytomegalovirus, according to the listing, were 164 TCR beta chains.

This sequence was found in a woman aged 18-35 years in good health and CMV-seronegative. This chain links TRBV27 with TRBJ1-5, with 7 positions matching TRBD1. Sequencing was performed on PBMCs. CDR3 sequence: CASSTDRGNQPQHF. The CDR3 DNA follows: TGTGCCAGCAGTACAGACAGGGGCAATCAGCCCCAGCATTTT.